One sample yielded the 2 T cell receptor beta chains listed below, sequenced in a study of blood T cell repertoires in COVID-19. TCRdb's copy holds only in-frame clones and misses some; the assay was immunoSEQ multiplex PCR. Among about 200,000 clones listed, over 80% were seen once. Sequencing input: peripheral blood. The receptors were sampled from a human donor in a cohort sampled during active COVID-19.

This clone has more than one count but fewer than ten. The V and J genes are TRBV27 and TRBJ2-1; D gene ambiguous. Germline lookup yields CDR1 MNHEY and CDR2 SMNVEV (reference sequence). This CDR3 has 12 amino acids. V was pared by 5 bases and J by 8 bases, with 10 bases between. The DNA of the CDR3 is TGTGCCAGCAGTGACCAGGTTGATGAGCAGTTCTTC. Translated: CASSDQVDEQFF.

The rearrangement links TRBV20-1 to TRBJ1-1; no reliable D call. This CDR3 has 12 amino acids. V was clipped by 3 bases and J by 3 bases, with 8 bases between them. Germline values: CDR1 DFQATT, CDR2 SNEGSKA (reference sequence). DNA of the CDR3: TGCAGTGCTAGTAAAGCCCACACTGAAGCTTTCTTT. Translation gives CSASKAHTEAFF.